This T cell receptor (beta chain) appears in the sequencing data of a study of blood T cell repertoires in COVID-19. As for the study in general: Samples taken during acute and convalescent COVID-19 were collected in the United States, Italy and Spain. Nucleic acid was either cDNA or gDNA, and it came from T cells, B-cell-depleted T cells, or PBMCs.

The authors' processing: Amplified reference gene primers provided the basis for estimating nucleated cell counts. Sequenced by immunoSEQ multiplex PCR; TCRdb stores in-frame clones only, minus some. V, J and clone size were drawn from that table, and D and trimming were deduced from the DNA. The sample has about 150,000 clones; 65% to 90% are singletons. This sequence was found in a woman in her fifties or sixties with acute or convalescent COVID-19. The sequenced sample consisted of peripheral blood.

As DNA, the CDR3 is TGTGCCAGTGCGATCCGGGATGCAACTGAAAAACTGTTTTTT. Translating it yields CASAIRDATEKLFF. V and J are TRBV19 and TRBJ1-4; D gene unclear. Trimming left V 8 bases short and J 7 bases short, with 17 bases between. Germline CDR1 reads LNHDA; CDR2 reads SQIVND (reference sequence). CDR3 length equals 14 residues.